The present T cell receptor (beta chain) was sequenced within a study of cytomegalovirus exposure and HLA in healthy donors. The PCR was carried out with 60 Vbeta primers and 13 Jbeta primers. Per the authors' pipeline: Later work found 65 million to 85 million unique TCR beta chains, with some 11 million shared. The repertoire was sequenced with immunoSEQ multiplex PCR; TCRdb's copy has only in-frame clones and lacks some. V and J calls and clone size come straight from that table; D and trimming were deduced from the DNA. The sample consists of some 110,000 clones, around 69% of them appearing once. In this sample, this clone turned up a few times. This CDR3 is built from 17 residues. Trimming cost V 0 bases and J 0 bases, with 12 bases left between them. The germline gives CDR1 LGHNA, CDR2 YSLEER.

This clonotype was sampled from a man aged 45 to 65 in good health and CMV-seropositive. Sequenced material: PBMCs. J is TRBJ1-3 and V is TRBV4-3; D ambiguous. The CDR3 coding sequence is TGCGCCAGCAGCCAAGATGTTACACGATCCTCTGGAAACACCATATATTTT. Protein sequence: CASSQDVTRSSGNTIYF.